These T cell receptor beta chains were read from a single sample in a study of CD8+ T cells in alopecia areata. Generated by immunoSEQ multiplex PCR, the TCRdb table keeps only in-frame clones and is missing some. The sample records approximately 11,000 clones, approximately 59% being singletons. This specimen was skin, taken at week 0. The source is a human donor with alopecia areata. The CDR3 runs from the conserved cysteine through the conserved F or W. D genes are given only for firm matches. The size entry is marked missing in some rows and otherwise reads once, few, many or a size class.

clone size	V gene	J gene	D gene	CDR3 protein	CDR3 DNA
-	TRBV7-2	TRBJ2-3	-	CASSLGPSGFQREYF	TGTGCCAGCAGCCTAGGGCCCTCGGGATTCCAGCGGGAGTATTTT
-	TRBV30	TRBJ2-7	TRBD1	CAWGTGIYEQYF	TGTGCCTGGGGGACAGGGATCTACGAGCAGTACTTC
few	TRBV11-2	TRBJ2-7	TRBD1	CASSIGQGFEQYF	TGTGCCAGCAGCATAGGACAGGGATTCGAGCAGTACTTC
-	TRBV11-2	TRBJ2-7	-	CASSWWGQLGREQYF	TGTGCCAGCAGCTGGTGGGGACAACTCGGTCGCGAGCAGTACTTC
-	TRBV6-6	TRBJ2-1	-	CASSSMGRINEQFF	TGTGCCAGCAGTTCCATGGGACGGATCAATGAGCAGTTCTTC
medium-sized	TRBV6-1	TRBJ1-2	-	CASFVEPYVYTF	TGTGCCAGCTTCGTGGAGCCTTATGTCTACACCTTC
-	TRBV14	TRBJ1-1	TRBD1	CASSLWTGNTEAFF	TGTGCCAGCAGCTTATGGACAGGGAACACTGAAGCTTTCTTT
-	TRBV10-2	TRBJ1-1	-	CASSEGGNTEAFF	TGCGCCAGCAGTGAGGGTGGGAACACTGAAGCTTTCTTT
-	TRBV29-1	TRBJ1-5	-	CSVEEYGQPQHF	TGCAGCGTTGAAGAGTACGGTCAGCCCCAGCATTTT
-	TRBV15	TRBJ1-2	-	CATSRVVRSANTF	TGTGCCACCAGCAGAGTGGTGCGGTCAGCTAACACCTTC
-	TRBV19	TRBJ2-7	-	CASSSLRGYEQYF	TGTGCCAGTAGTTCCCTGCGGGGCTACGAGCAGTACTTC
few	TRBV23-1	TRBJ2-4	-	CASSQWSYRGWAKNIQYF	TGCGCCAGCAGTCAATGGTCTTATCGGGGTTGGGCCAAAAACATTCAGTACTTC
-	TRBV19	TRBJ1-4	-	CASSIGLTATNEKLFF	TGTGCCAGTAGTATAGGATTGACGGCAACTAATGAAAAACTGTTTTTT
-	TRBV5-1	TRBJ2-3	TRBD1	CASSQGQGIQDTQYF	TGCGCCAGCAGCCAGGGACAGGGGATCCAAGATACGCAGTATTTT
-	TRBV9	TRBJ2-4	TRBD1	CASSSSPGTGIAKNIQYF	TGTGCCAGCAGCTCGTCACCCGGGACAGGGATAGCCAAAAACATTCAGTACTTC
-	TRBV11-2	TRBJ1-4	-	CASSFGQAWSGNEKLFF	TGTGCCAGCAGCTTCGGCCAGGCTTGGTCGGGGAATGAAAAACTGTTTTTT
-	TRBV29-1	TRBJ2-5	-	CSVEDWAEETQYF	TGCAGCGTTGAAGATTGGGCAGAAGAGACCCAGTACTTC
-	TRBV2	TRBJ1-2	-	CARGGRPYGYTF	TGTGCCAGAGGGGGGCGCCCCTATGGCTACACCTTC
-	TRBV4-1	TRBJ2-2	-	CASSPPDLFTNTGELFF	TGCGCCAGCAGCCCCCCGGACCTATTTACGAACACCGGGGAGCTGTTTTTT
-	TRBV6-9	TRBJ2-1	-	CASRPEGAGESPSYNEQFF	TGTGCCAGCAGGCCCGAGGGGGCGGGAGAGTCCCCCTCCTACAATGAGCAGTTCTTC
-	TRBV19	TRBJ1-1	-	CASSIWGGTEAFF	TGTGCCAGTAGTATTTGGGGCGGCACTGAAGCTTTCTTT
few	TRBV6-1	TRBJ1-2	-	CASSDRNGYTF	TGTGCCAGCAGTGACCGTAATGGCTACACCTTC
-	TRBV30	TRBJ2-7	-	CAWPIGLNYEQYF	TGTGCCTGGCCCATAGGGCTTAACTACGAGCAGTACTTC
-	TRBV28	TRBJ2-3	-	CASSSGLTPTDTQYF	TGTGCCAGCAGCTCTGGACTAACCCCCACAGATACGCAGTATTTT
few	TRBV5-1	TRBJ2-3	-	CASSSRRGQDTQYF	TGCGCCAGCAGCTCTAGGCGGGGGCAAGATACGCAGTATTTT
-	TRBV7-2	TRBJ2-1	TRBD2	CASSLLLFRGGLNEQFF	TGTGCCAGCAGCTTACTTTTATTCCGGGGGGGCCTGAATGAGCAGTTCTTC
-	TRBV10-2	TRBJ2-7	TRBD2	CATKGGLAGYEQYF	TGCGCCACCAAAGGTGGTCTAGCGGGCTACGAGCAGTACTTC
-	TRBV29-1	TRBJ1-2	TRBD1	CSLKTGDYGYTF	TGCAGCCTCAAAACAGGGGACTATGGCTACACCTTC
-	TRBV29-1	TRBJ1-2	TRBD1	CSASGPGGTDYGYTF	TGCAGCGCATCAGGGCCAGGGGGCACTGACTATGGCTACACCTTC
once	TRBV2	TRBJ1-4	TRBD1	CASSSGQGISGWNEKLFF	TGTGCCAGCAGCTCGGGACAGGGAATCTCAGGGTGGAATGAAAAACTGTTTTTT
few	TRBV20-1	TRBJ2-7	-	CSALTSYEQYF	TGCAGTGCTCTTACTAGCTACGAGCAGTACTTC
few	TRBV23-1	TRBJ2-7	-	CASSSTYEQYF	TGCGCCAGCAGCTCAACCTACGAGCAGTACTTC
-	TRBV6-5	TRBJ2-3	-	CASSYRLRGGDTQYF	TGTGCCAGCAGCTACCGACTGCGGGGAGGAGATACGCAGTATTTT
once	TRBV28	TRBJ2-5	-	CASSPPSVETQYF	TGTGCCAGCAGTCCACCTAGCGTGGAGACCCAGTACTTC
few	TRBV14	TRBJ2-7	-	CASSQDLSPGYSSYEQYF	TGTGCCAGCAGCCAAGATCTTTCGCCGGGGTATAGCTCCTACGAGCAGTACTTC
-	TRBV6-1	TRBJ2-3	TRBD2	CASSEVASGGPTDTQYF	TGTGCCAGCAGTGAAGTGGCTAGCGGGGGGCCCACAGATACGCAGTATTTT
-	TRBV5-5	TRBJ1-5	TRBD1	CASSSGTGGQPQHF	TGTGCCAGCAGTTCCGGGACAGGGGGTCAGCCCCAGCATTTT
-	TRBV7-8	TRBJ2-1	-	CASSLAGERNEQFF	TGTGCCAGCAGCTTAGCGGGAGAACGGAATGAGCAGTTCTTC
-	TRBV5-1	TRBJ1-1	-	CASCQGLKTEAFF	TGCGCCAGCTGCCAGGGCTTGAAGACTGAAGCTTTCTTT
-	TRBV15	TRBJ2-7	-	CATSRGLLGYEQYF	TGTGCCACCAGCAGGGGCTTATTAGGCTACGAGCAGTACTTC
few	TRBV6-6	TRBJ2-7	-	CASSPGRDEQYF	TGTGCCAGCAGCCCCGGGCGGGACGAGCAGTACTTC
few	TRBV5-4	TRBJ2-2	TRBD1	CASSATGGTGELFF	TGTGCCAGCAGCGCGACAGGGGGAACCGGGGAGCTGTTTTTT
-	TRBV6-5	TRBJ1-2	-	CASSYSPGIIMGYTF	TGTGCCAGCAGTTACTCCCCAGGGATTATCATGGGCTACACCTTC
once	TRBV5-1	TRBJ2-5	-	CASSLASGDQETQYF	TGCGCCAGCAGCTTGGCCTCGGGGGACCAAGAGACCCAGTACTTC
-	TRBV19	TRBJ2-7	-	CASSISSSYEQYF	TGTGCCAGTAGTATATCCAGCTCCTACGAGCAGTACTTC
-	TRBV6-1	TRBJ2-2	-	CASSEWGETGELFF	TGTGCCAGCAGTGAATGGGGGGAGACCGGGGAGCTGTTTTTT
few	TRBV18	TRBJ2-1	-	CASSSPSGYDYREQFF	TGTGCCAGCTCATCACCATCCGGGTATGACTACAGGGAGCAGTTCTTC
-	TRBV6-4	TRBJ1-5	-	CASSYSSNQPQHF	TGTGCCAGCAGCTACAGTAGCAATCAGCCCCAGCATTTT
medium-sized	TRBV7-3	TRBJ2-1	TRBD1	CASSSGQGGYNEQFF	TGTGCCAGCAGTTCGGGACAGGGGGGTTACAATGAGCAGTTCTTC
-	TRBV5-4	TRBJ2-7	TRBD1	CASSSYRGEQYF	TGTGCCAGCAGTTCCTACAGGGGCGAGCAGTACTTC
once	TRBV6-5	TRBJ1-2	-	CASSPGTHGYTF	TGTGCCAGCAGCCCCGGGACACATGGCTACACCTTC
-	TRBV4-2	TRBJ1-2	-	CASSQVDANYGYTF	TGTGCCAGCAGCCAAGTCGACGCCAACTATGGCTACACCTTC
-	TRBV9	TRBJ2-3	-	CASSAQDGQYGADTQYF	TGTGCCAGCAGCGCACAAGACGGACAGTATGGGGCAGATACGCAGTATTTT
-	TRBV9	TRBJ1-5	-	CASSSTTSNQPQHF	TGTGCCAGCAGCTCCACCACAAGCAATCAGCCCCAGCATTTT
-	TRBV4-2	TRBJ1-1	-	CASSQGAGSPTEAFF	TGTGCCAGCAGCCAAGGGGCCGGGTCCCCGACTGAAGCTTTCTTT